A single sample is the source of the 18 T cell receptor beta chains below, sequenced in a study of cytomegalovirus exposure and HLA in healthy donors. PCR employed 60 Vbeta and 13 Jbeta primers. The assay was immunoSEQ multiplex PCR, and TCRdb's table has in-frame clones only and misses some. The sample contains some 140,000 clones, about 74% of which appear only once. The material sequenced was PBMCs. The receptors originated from a woman aged 40 to 50 in good health and CMV-seronegative.

The chain joins TRBV9 to TRBJ2-7; TRBD2 matches 10 bases. CDR1 and CDR2 (germline): SGDLS, YYNGEE. Germline trimming cut 4 bases from V and 5 bases from J; bases unmatched to any gene: 21. The CDR3 consists of 19 residues. CDR3 sequence: CASSSKNTTSGSEWDEQYF. Here the CDR3 DNA reads TGTGCCAGCAGCTCCAAAAACACGACTAGCGGGTCAGAGTGGGACGAGCAGTACTTC.

To note about this clone: Given the absence of the conserved phenylalanine or tryptophan at the CDR3 end, a read error is likely. The chain recombines TRBV6-1 with TRBJ2-7; TRBD1 matches 9 bases. The CDR3 length is 14 residues. Germline lookup yields CDR1 MNHNS and CDR2 SASEGT. V gave up 4 bases and J gave up 3 bases; unmatched junction bases: 4. This chain's CDR3 is CASSVRTGDYEQYS. In DNA, the CDR3 is TGTGCCAGCAGTGTCAGGACAGGGGACTACGAGCAGTACTCC.

In nucleotides, the CDR3 is TGTGCCAGCTCACCAAGGACTTCCGAATCAGCTTTCTTT. Encoded protein: CASSPRTSESAFF. The rearrangement joins TRBV18 to TRBJ1-1; D unclear. V dropped 2 bases and J dropped 10 bases, with 14 bases sitting between them. Germline V gene lookup returns CDR1 KGHSH and CDR2 LQKENI. The CDR3 contains 13 residues.

The genes are TRBV5-1 and TRBJ1-1, with D hard to call. The CDR3 consists of 14 residues. The V gene's germline CDR1 is SGHRS and CDR2 YFSETQ. V gave up 0 bases and J gave up 2 bases, with 8 bases separating them. CDR3 sequence (DNA): TGCGCCAGCAGCTTGGGACTGATTAACACTGAAGCTTTCTTT. This codes for CASSLGLINTEAFF.

This clone has only a few counts. The chain recombines TRBV2 with TRBJ1-1, with D possibly matching TRBD1 (5 bases). Germline values: CDR1 SNHLY, CDR2 FYNNEI. V gave up 9 bases and J gave up 3 bases, with 14 bases separating them. The length of the CDR3 is 13 residues. The CDR3 nucleotides are TGTGCCAGTTCGCAGGGCCCGGACACTGAAGCTTTCTTT. Its protein is CASSQGPDTEAFF.

The chain employs TRBV5-4 and TRBJ2-1; 10 nucleotides match TRBD1. CDR3 size: 15 residues. J gave up 0 bases and V 4 bases, and 1 base lay outside the gene matches. Germline V gives CDR1 SGHNT, CDR2 YYREEE (reference sequence). CDR3 nucleotide sequence: TGTGCCAGCAGCCGGGACAGGGGCTCCTACAATGAGCAGTTCTTC. The encoded protein is CASSRDRGSYNEQFF.

This clone was counted only a few times. V and J are TRBV5-6 and TRBJ1-2, with 8 bases that match TRBD1. J gave up 5 bases and V 0 bases, and 18 bases lay outside the gene matches. This CDR3 contains 19 residues. CDR1 SGHDT and CDR2 YYEEEE come from the germline V gene. In nucleotides, the CDR3 is TGTGCCAGCAGCTTGGAGGTTTTGACAGGGGCCCCCTCGGGGTATGGCTACACCTTC. It specifies CASSLEVLTGAPSGYGYTF.

J is TRBJ2-7 and V is TRBV7-9, with 7 bases identical to TRBD1. This CDR3 comprises 13 residues. Germline lookup yields CDR1 SEHNR and CDR2 FQNEAQ (reference sequence). Trimming cost V 3 bases and J 4 bases; bases outside gene matches: 3. CDR3 nucleotides: TGTGCCAGCAGCTTCCTACAGGGGTACGAGCAGTACTTC. It encodes CASSFLQGYEQYF.

CDR3 region: CAISRGTPYEQYF. The DNA of the CDR3 is TGTGCCATCAGTAGAGGGACACCTTACGAGCAGTACTTC. V usage is TRBV10-3 and J usage is TRBJ2-7; perhaps TRBD1 as D (6 bases). CDR3 size: 13 residues. Looked up from germline, CDR1 is ENHRY and CDR2 is SYGVKD. V lost 5 bases, J lost 4 bases, and 12 bases lay in between.

This chain uses TRBV7-2 with TRBJ2-7, with 8 bases aligning to TRBD1. This CDR3 contains 13 residues. Germline V CDR1 and CDR2: SGHTA, FQGNSA. V shed 1 base and J 4 bases; nucleotides not matched to a gene: 0. CDR3 residues: CASSLDRGYEQYF. In nucleotides, the CDR3 is TGTGCCAGCAGCTTAGACAGGGGGTACGAGCAGTACTTC.

This clone has just a few counts. J is TRBJ1-3 and V is TRBV20-1, with D maybe TRBD1 (5 bases). Between the trimmed V and J ends, which lost 5 bases and 8 bases, there was a span of 7 bases. The CDR3 has 10 amino acids. Germline CDR1 reads DFQATT; CDR2 reads SNEGSKA (reference sequence). CDR3 amino acids: CSAQGDTIYF. In DNA, the CDR3 is TGCAGTGCTCAAGGGGACACCATATATTTT.

This chain connects TRBV5-1 to TRBJ2-7, with 7 positions matching TRBD2. From germline, CDR1 is SGHRS and CDR2 YFSETQ. The V gene end was trimmed by 0 bases and the J gene end by 5 bases; junction bases not matched to a gene: 5. The CDR3 sequence is 14 residues long. CDR3: CASSLVGGTDEQYF. CDR3 in DNA: TGCGCCAGCAGCTTGGTCGGGGGGACTGACGAGCAGTACTTC.

The chain is built from TRBV28 and TRBJ2-3; 9 positions match TRBD2. This CDR3 spans 16 amino acids. Trimming removed 2 bases from V and 0 bases from J; junction bases left unmatched: 3. CDR1 MDHEN and CDR2 SYDVKM come from the germline V gene. CDR3 sequence (DNA): TGTGCCAGCAGTTTAAGGACTAGCGTAAGCACAGATACGCAGTATTTT. It translates to CASSLRTSVSTDTQYF.

This clone appeared once. The chain is built from TRBV5-8 and TRBJ1-1; 7 nucleotides agree with TRBD1. CDR3 length: 13 amino acids. The junction had 3 bases not matched to a gene; V was cut back by 0 bases and J by 7 bases. Looked up from germline, CDR1 is SGHTS and CDR2 is YDEGEE. The CDR3 loop reads CASSLGRDSEAFF. The DNA for the CDR3 is TGTGCCAGCAGCTTGGGACGGGACAGTGAAGCTTTCTTT.

The gene calls are TRBV27 and TRBJ1-5; 7 nucleotides align to TRBD1. The V gene's germline CDR1 is MNHEY and CDR2 SMNVEV (reference sequence). J was trimmed by 5 bases and V by 6 bases; bases with no gene match: 10. This CDR3 has 15 residues. The CDR3 loop reads CASSLTGRGDQPQHF. The CDR3 DNA reads TGTGCCAGCAGCCTGACAGGGAGAGGGGATCAGCCCCAGCATTTT.

This clone was seen a few times. The chain combines TRBV4-2 with TRBJ2-1; TRBD1 matches at 11 bases. Germline CDR1 and CDR2: LGHNA and YNFKEQ. The CDR3 consists of 16 residues. J lost 5 bases, V lost 4 bases, and 7 bases had no gene match. The CDR3 reads CASSRTGTGGHNEQFF. CDR3 DNA: TGTGCCAGCAGCCGGACCGGGACAGGGGGGCACAATGAGCAGTTCTTC.

The chain combines TRBV5-4 with TRBJ2-3, with 8 bases matching TRBD2. There are 16 residues in the CDR3. The V segment lost 0 bases and the J segment 3 bases; nucleotides outside the gene matches: 6. Germline values: CDR1 SGHNT, CDR2 YYREEE (reference sequence). CDR3 region: CASSLEGLAGTDTQYF. Written as DNA, the CDR3 is TGTGCCAGCAGCTTGGAAGGACTAGCCGGGACAGATACGCAGTATTTT.

The rearrangement links TRBV28 to TRBJ2-2, with 8 bases lining up with TRBD2. This CDR3 contains 18 residues. Germline trimming cut 3 bases from V and 1 base from J; bases unmatched to any gene: 10. Germline assignment: CDR1 MDHEN and CDR2 SYDVKM. The CDR3 protein is CASSFAGGIPLNTGELFF. The DNA of the CDR3 is TGTGCCAGCAGTTTTGCGGGGGGTATCCCCTTGAACACCGGGGAGCTGTTTTTT.